The rows below give T cell receptor beta chains drawn from one sample of a study of regulatory T cells in long-lasting Graves disease. One entry per CDR3 protein results from TCRdb running MiXCR on the multiplex PCR reads. The table lists hundreds of thousands of distinct CDR3 sequences, around a fifth of them singletons. The source material was peripheral blood mononuclear cells (PBMCs), sampled when the disease was refractory, from a patient treated with antithyroid drugs. The receptor source for this set is a female donor with Graves disease. The CDR3 runs from the conserved cysteine through the conserved F or W. A D gene is named only where the DNA matches it firmly. Part of the rows lack a size; the others show once, few, many or a class for expanded clones.

TRBV11-2,13,TRBJ1-2,many,TRBD1,CASSLDIVQGVLF,TGTGCCAGCAGCTTAGATATCGTACAGGGGGTCCTCTTC
TRBV12-3/TRBV12-4,12,TRBJ1-6,many,NA,CASRLSIGPLHF,TGTGCCAGCAGACTGAGCATCGGACCCCTCCACTTT
TRBV12-3/TRBV12-4,16,TRBJ2-6,NA,TRBD1,CASNLGQGSGANVLTF,TGTGCCAGCAATCTTGGACAGGGCTCCGGGGCCAACGTCCTGACTTTC
TRBV12-3/TRBV12-4,16,TRBJ1-6,many,TRBD1,CASSKSGTGNNSPLHF,TGTGCCAGCAGTAAATCCGGGACAGGAAATAATTCACCCCTCCACTTT
TRBV28,19,TRBJ2-5,many,NA,CASSLFATKRPIYQETQYF,TGTGCCAGCAGTTTATTCGCGACCAAGAGACCCATCTACCAAGAGACCCAGTACTTC
TRBV28,15,TRBJ2-2,many,NA,CASNGLGQGTGELFF,TGTGCCAGCAACGGGTTAGGGCAGGGTACCGGGGAGCTGTTTTTT
TRBV9,15,TRBJ1-2,many,NA,CASSDTALEGYGYTF,TGTGCCAGCAGCGACACCGCCCTAGAGGGTTATGGCTACACCTTC
TRBV19,13,TRBJ1-2,NA,NA,CASERQVNYGYTF,TGTGCCAGCGAGCGGCAGGTTAACTATGGCTACACCTTC
TRBV13,12,TRBJ2-7,NA,TRBD1,CASSLYRGIQYF,TGTGCCAGCAGCTTATACAGGGGGATTCAGTACTTC
TRBV2,13,TRBJ2-5,many,NA,CASTGGASETQYF,TGTGCCAGCACTGGAGGGGCGTCAGAGACCCAGTACTTC
TRBV30,14,TRBJ2-7,many,TRBD1,CAWRSQGAGNEQYF,TGTGCCTGGAGGTCTCAGGGGGCGGGGAACGAGCAGTACTTC
TRBV20-1,13,TRBJ1-6,NA,NA,CSAHWTANSPLHF,TGCAGTGCTCACTGGACAGCTAATTCACCCCTCCACTTT
TRBV5-1,14,TRBJ2-7,few,NA,CASSFNGGSYEQYF,TGCGCCAGCAGCTTTAACGGGGGATCCTACGAGCAGTACTTC
TRBV19,15,TRBJ2-1,few,TRBD1,CASSPPGQRYNEQFF,TGTGCCAGTAGTCCTCCGGGACAGAGATACAATGAGCAGTTCTTC
TRBV11-2,14,TRBJ1-1,many,NA,CASSLQPMNTEAFF,TGTGCCAGCAGCTTACAGCCTATGAACACTGAAGCTTTCTTT
TRBV4-3,17,TRBJ1-5,NA,TRBD1,CASSQDSWTGGNQPQHF,TGCGCCAGCAGCCAAGATTCATGGACAGGGGGCAATCAGCCCCAGCATTTT
TRBV11-2,16,TRBJ2-7,many,TRBD1,CASSPVEGASSYEQYF,TGTGCCAGCAGCCCAGTCGAGGGGGCGAGCTCCTACGAGCAGTACTTC
TRBV12-3/TRBV12-4,15,TRBJ2-5,many,NA,CASSLAGAGQETQYF,TGTGCCAGCAGTTTGGCAGGGGCTGGGCAAGAGACCCAGTACTTC
TRBV30,14,TRBJ1-1,NA,NA,CAWSYGGMNTEAFF,TGTGCCTGGAGTTACGGGGGAATGAACACTGAAGCTTTCTTT
TRBV2,15,TRBJ2-2,many,NA,CASSGSGRNTGELFF,TGTGCCAGCAGTGGTTCCGGCAGGAACACCGGGGAGCTGTTTTTT
TRBV29-1,12,TRBJ1-2,few,TRBD1,CSVVTGKGGYTF,TGCAGCGTCGTGACAGGGAAAGGTGGCTACACCTTC
TRBV27,14,TRBJ2-5,many,NA,CASRPMGPQETQYF,TGTGCCAGCAGGCCTATGGGCCCCCAAGAGACCCAGTACTTC
TRBV7-8,15,TRBJ2-7,many,NA,CASSQRKGLYYEQYF,TGTGCCAGCAGCCAGAGGAAGGGATTATACTACGAGCAGTACTTC
TRBV11-2,13,TRBJ2-7,many,NA,CASSLAISYEQYF,TGTGCCAGCAGCTTAGCCATCTCCTACGAGCAGTACTTC
TRBV6-1,11,TRBJ2-7,many,NA,CAMLLSYEQYF,TGTGCCATGCTGCTTTCCTACGAGCAGTACTTC
TRBV6-1,15,TRBJ1-1,NA,TRBD1,CASSRQGNSNTEAFF,TGTGCCAGCAGCAGACAGGGAAATAGCAACACTGAAGCTTTCTTT
TRBV27,14,TRBJ1-1,many,NA,CASSLGEMNTEAFF,TGTGCCAGCAGTTTGGGGGAGATGAACACTGAAGCTTTCTTT
TRBV6-9,14,TRBJ1-6,NA,NA,CASSSTDYNSPLHF,TGTGCCAGCAGTTCCACAGATTATAATTCACCCCTCCACTTT
TRBV27,13,TRBJ2-5,NA,NA,CASSLGSLKTQYF,TGTGCCAGCAGTTTAGGGAGCCTAAAGACCCAGTACTTC
TRBV13,15,TRBJ2-7,NA,TRBD1,CASSLSRTGEGEQYF,TGTGCCAGCAGCTTATCCCGGACAGGGGAGGGCGAGCAGTACTTC
TRBV29-1,9,TRBJ1-2,few,NA,CSVSEGYTF,TGCAGCGTTTCCGAGGGCTACACCTTC
TRBV7-2,16,TRBJ2-3,few,NA,CASSHSLASSTDTQYF,TGTGCCAGCAGCCACTCATTAGCGAGTAGCACAGATACGCAGTATTTT
TRBV19,12,TRBJ1-1,few,NA,CASGEMNTEAFF,TGTGCCTCCGGGGAAATGAACACTGAAGCTTTCTTT
TRBV20-1,15,TRBJ2-7,few,NA,CSARSGDALSYEQYF,TGCAGTGCTAGATCTGGGGACGCCCTATCCTACGAGCAGTACTTC
TRBV5-1,14,TRBJ1-3,NA,NA,CASSFGGERNTIYF,TGCGCCAGCAGCTTCGGAGGGGAACGAAACACCATATATTTT
TRBV5-1,14,TRBJ2-7,many,NA,CASSNTGEAYEQYF,TGCGCCAGCAGCAATACGGGAGAAGCCTACGAGCAGTACTTC
TRBV7-9,14,TRBJ1-2,few,NA,CASSLVFQGGGYTF,TGTGCCAGCAGCTTAGTCTTCCAGGGCGGTGGCTACACCTTC
TRBV28,17,TRBJ1-5,many,TRBD1,CASSGGQGTYSNQPQHF,TGTGCCAGCAGTGGGGGACAGGGGACGTATAGCAATCAGCCCCAGCATTTT
TRBV28,14,TRBJ2-7,NA,NA,CASRGGQPDWEQYF,TGTGCCAGCAGGGGGGGACAGCCGGATTGGGAGCAGTACTTC
TRBV28,15,TRBJ2-7,many,TRBD1,CASSFLPGGAYEQYF,TGTGCCAGCAGTTTTCTGCCAGGGGGAGCCTACGAGCAGTACTTC
TRBV30,12,TRBJ1-6,NA,NA,CAWTSGGPPLHF,TGTGCCTGGACAAGTGGGGGTCCACCCCTCCACTTT
TRBV7-2,22,TRBJ1-5,NA,NA,CASSFYICSAPTRWWEDQPQHF,NA
TRBV19,15,TRBJ2-1,NA,TRBD1,CASSILGQGANEQFF,TGTGCCAGTAGTATCTTGGGACAGGGGGCCAATGAGCAGTTCTTC
TRBV19,17,TRBJ1-2,many,TRBD1,CASRTYLTGGFNYGYTF,TGTGCCAGTAGAACCTACCTGACAGGGGGCTTCAACTATGGCTACACCTTC
TRBV24-1,14,TRBJ2-2,NA,NA,CATSDRLVVGELFF,TGTGCCACCAGTGATCGACTAGTCGTCGGGGAGCTGTTTTTT
TRBV28,14,TRBJ2-7,many,NA,CASSLRDITYEQYF,TGTGCCAGCAGTTTAAGGGACATAACCTACGAGCAGTACTTC
TRBV20-1,14,TRBJ2-7,NA,TRBD1,CSARGDRGSYEQYF,TGCAGTGCTAGAGGGGACAGGGGTTCCTACGAGCAGTACTTC
TRBV11-2,15,TRBJ2-3,NA,TRBD2,CASSFFAGGEDTQYF,TGTGCCAGCAGCTTTTTCGCGGGAGGGGAGGATACGCAGTATTTT
TRBV7-2,14,TRBJ2-5,many,NA,CASSPRVSRETQYF,TGTGCCAGCAGTCCGAGAGTCTCTCGAGAGACCCAGTACTTC